The next 27 T cell receptor beta chains were all read from a single sample in a study of early T cells in non-severe SARS-CoV-2 infection. Each CDR3 protein is one row after TCRdb ran MiXCR on the 5' RACE reads. The sample lists some 71,000 distinct CDR3 sequences, less than 12% occurring once. The sample was whole blood, taken at baseline. The origin of the receptors is an adult who was a healthcare worker with PCR-confirmed SARS-CoV-2 infection or an uninfected control (not recorded which).

This clonotype has at least ten counts. This chain connects TRBV7-6 to TRBJ2-1; D perhaps matches TRBD1 (5 bases). From germline, CDR1 is SGHVS and CDR2 FNYEAQ. CDR3 size: 16 residues. Trimming cost V 1 base and J 0 bases, with 10 bases left between them. The CDR3 reads CASSLVADSSYNEQFF. DNA of the CDR3: TGTGCCAGCAGCTTAGTTGCAGACAGCTCCTACAATGAGCAGTTCTTC. The full variable domain, rest sourced from reference TRBV7-6 and TRBJ2-1, is GAGVSQSPRYKVTKRGQDVALRCDPISGHVSLYWYRQALGQGPEFLTYFNYEAQQDKSGLPNDRFSAERPEGSISTLTIQRTEQRDSAMYRCASSLVADSSYNEQFFGPGTRLTVL.

The rearrangement uses TRBV28 and TRBJ2-5; D is perhaps TRBD1 (6 bases). From germline, CDR1 is MDHEN and CDR2 SYDVKM. CDR3 length equals 12 residues. V dropped 6 bases and J dropped 5 bases, with 10 bases sitting between them. The CDR3 nucleotides are TGTGCCAGCAGCGGACAGACGGAGACCCAGTACTTC. It encodes CASSGQTETQYF.

This clonotype was found many times. Written as DNA, the CDR3 is TGTGCCAGCAGTTTAGGCAGGGGACAGCCCCAGCATTTT. This sequence encodes CASSLGRGQPQHF. The chain couples TRBV28 to TRBJ1-5; D is perhaps TRBD1 (6 bases). The CDR3 sequence is 13 residues long. The ends were cut back, 2 bases at V and 7 bases at J, with 9 bases in the middle. From germline, CDR1 is MDHEN and CDR2 SYDVKM.

This clonotype showed up many times. The CDR3 protein is CASSTEQGAFGEQYF. The CDR3, as DNA: TGTGCCAGCAGCACGGAACAGGGGGCGTTCGGCGAGCAGTACTTC. The chain combines TRBV11-2 with TRBJ2-7; 9 positions match TRBD1. V lost 5 bases and J lost 6; bases outside the gene matches: 11. This CDR3 spans 15 amino acids. The germline V gene has CDR1 SGHAT and CDR2 FQNNGV.

The table lists this clonotype with many counts. The CDR3 is CASSLDLYRAANSPLHF. CDR3 in DNA: TGTGCCAGCAGCTTAGATCTGTATAGGGCAGCTAATTCACCCCTCCACTTT. The gene calls are TRBV7-2 and TRBJ1-6; no clear D gene. The CDR3 is 17 amino acids. V lost 1 base, J lost 6 bases, and 16 bases lay in between. Per the germline V gene, CDR1 is SGHTA and CDR2 is FQGNSA.

This clonotype was counted a few times. V usage is TRBV4-3 and J usage is TRBJ2-7; D gene ambiguous. CDR1 LGHNA and CDR2 YSLEER come from the germline V gene. The CDR3 covers 15 residues. Trimming left V 1 base short and J 0 bases short, with 10 bases between. CDR3 sequence reads: CASSQGLTASYEQYF. In DNA form, the CDR3 reads TGCGCCAGCAGCCAAGGCCTCACTGCCTCCTACGAGCAGTACTTC.

CDR3 coding DNA: TGTGCCAGCAGCTTAGCGCAGGGACTAGCGGGAACAGACATTCAGTACTTC. It is translated as CASSLAQGLAGTDIQYF. The chain uses TRBV7-9 and TRBJ2-4, with 13 bases that match TRBD2. The CDR3 contains 17 residues. Per the germline V gene, CDR1 is SEHNR and CDR2 is FQNEAQ (reference sequence). Trimming cost V 0 bases and J 8 bases; bases outside gene matches: 7.

The chain employs TRBV7-9 and TRBJ2-3; no reliable D call. Germline V CDR1 and CDR2: SEHNR, FQNEAQ (reference sequence). CDR3 length equals 13 residues. Trimming pared 2 bases from V and 7 bases from J, leaving 10 bases between. This chain's CDR3 is CASSLPLGNTQYF. In DNA form, the CDR3 reads TGTGCCAGCAGCTTACCCCTTGGGAATACGCAGTATTTT.

This clonotype turned up a few times. The V and J genes are TRBV28 and TRBJ2-1; D call uncertain. Trimming left V 4 bases short and J 14 bases short, with 18 bases between. The CDR3 has 13 residues. Germline loops: CDR1 MDHEN, CDR2 SYDVKM. This CDR3 reads CASSSSLGPQEFF. The DNA for the CDR3 is TGTGCCAGCAGTTCCAGCCTCGGGCCGCAGGAGTTCTTC.

This clonotype was observed at least ten times. The chain recombines TRBV4-1 with TRBJ2-2; D possibly corresponds to TRBD2 (6 bases). This CDR3 is built from 14 residues. V gave up 5 bases and J gave up 1 base, with 8 bases separating them. Germline V gene sequence: CDR1 MGHRA, CDR2 YSYEKL. CDR3 amino acids: CASSGTLNTGELFF. The CDR3 nucleotides read TGCGCCAGCAGCGGGACTCTGAACACCGGGGAGCTGTTTTTT.

This clonotype was seen more than once but under ten times. The rearrangement joins TRBV6-2 or TRBV6-3 to TRBJ2-7; TRBD2 matches 13 bases. Germline CDR1 MNHEY, CDR2 SVGEGT. The CDR3 sequence is 20 residues long. Trimming removed 5 bases from V and 0 bases from J; junction bases left unmatched: 16. CDR3: CASSSIGLAGVPKVSYEQYF. The CDR3 nucleotides are TGTGCCAGCAGTAGCATCGGACTAGCGGGAGTTCCAAAAGTCTCCTACGAGCAGTACTTC.

V usage is TRBV12-3 or TRBV12-4 and J usage is TRBJ2-4; D assignment may be TRBD1 or TRBD2 (6 bases each). The CDR3 loop spans 15 amino acids. Between the trimmed V and J ends, which lost 6 bases and 2 bases, there was a span of 14 bases. CDR3: CASSPRGQTKNIQYF. CDR3 bases: TGTGCCAGCAGCCCTCGGGGGCAGACCAAAAACATTCAGTACTTC.

This clonotype was detected a few times. The genes are TRBV20-1 and TRBJ2-1, with a possible D match to TRBD2 (6 bases). Trimming cost V 1 base and J 4 bases, with 20 bases left between them. The CDR3 runs to 17 residues. Looked up from germline, CDR1 is DFQATT and CDR2 is SNEGSKA (reference sequence). CDR3 sequence (DNA): TGCAGTGCTAGAGCCACCATGCGGGATTGGGGTTACAATGAGCAGTTCTTC. Translation gives CSARATMRDWGYNEQFF.

This clonotype was found a few times. The chain is built from TRBV20-1 and TRBJ1-4; D not resolved. V was shortened by 1 base and J by 3 bases, with 12 bases between the two germline ends. The CDR3 loop spans 15 amino acids. In germline, CDR1 is DFQATT, CDR2 SNEGSKA (reference sequence). CDR3 sequence reads: CSARGGWNANEKLFF. In DNA form, the CDR3 reads TGCAGTGCTAGAGGAGGCTGGAATGCTAATGAAAAACTGTTTTTT.

The chain employs TRBV30 and TRBJ2-7; possible D gene TRBD2, 6 bases. Looked up from germline, CDR1 is GTSNPN and CDR2 is SVGIG (reference sequence). The CDR3 is 13 amino acids. The CDR3 region is CARLGDSKYEQYF. In DNA form, the CDR3 reads TGTGCAAGGCTCGGGGACTCCAAGTACGAGCAGTACTTC.

This clonotype has a count of ten or more. The chain employs TRBV7-6 and TRBJ2-5, with 9 nucleotides matching TRBD1. The CDR3 is 13 residues long. V shed 6 bases, J shed 4 bases, and the junction held 3 bases outside the gene matches. In germline, CDR1 is SGHVS, CDR2 FNYEAQ. The CDR3 is CASRLDRGETQYF. The DNA for the CDR3 is TGTGCCAGCAGACTGGACAGGGGAGAGACCCAGTACTTC.

The chain couples TRBV5-1 to TRBJ1-1; unclear D gene. CDR1 is SGHRS and CDR2 is YFSETQ in the germline V gene. The CDR3 spans 16 residues. With 0 bases removed from V and 1 base from J, the gap between germline ends came to 13 bases. The DNA of the CDR3 is TGCGCCAGCAGCTTGGCCCTTACTCGACGGAACACTGAAGCTTTCTTT. This encodes CASSLALTRRNTEAFF.

The CDR3 nucleotides are TGTGCCTGGAGCGGGGCCGCGGAGGGCAATGAGCAGTTCTTC. Its translation: CAWSGAAEGNEQFF. The rearrangement uses TRBV30 and TRBJ2-1, with D maybe TRBD2 (6 bases). V was clipped by 3 bases and J by 6 bases, with 15 bases between them. The CDR3 is 14 residues long. CDR1 GTSNPN and CDR2 SVGIG come from the germline V gene (reference sequence).

This clonotype was picked up many times. This sequence joins TRBV5-1 and TRBJ2-1; 12 bases agree with TRBD2. The CDR3 covers 16 residues. Germline values: CDR1 SGHRS, CDR2 YFSETQ. V lost 4 bases and J lost 6; bases outside the gene matches: 8. For the CDR3, the DNA is TGCGCCAGCAGCCATAGACTAGCGGGAGCCCTCAATGAGCAGTTCTTC. Amino acids: CASSHRLAGALNEQFF.

The chain couples TRBV7-2 to TRBJ1-2; D is unclear. The CDR3 has 15 residues. V was shortened by 1 base and J by 4 bases, with 13 bases between the two germline ends. Germline values: CDR1 SGHTA, CDR2 FQGNSA. The CDR3 DNA reads TGTGCCAGCAGCTTAGAGGCCGGAAAAGGCTATGGCTACACCTTC. Its translation is CASSLEAGKGYGYTF.

This clonotype came up many times. The chain links TRBV20-1 to TRBJ2-1, with D uncertain. The V gene's germline CDR1 is DFQATT and CDR2 SNEGSKA (reference sequence). This CDR3 has 15 amino acids. Trimming removed 4 bases from V and 1 base from J, with 14 bases in between. The CDR3 is CSATQYKRSYNEQFF. The CDR3, as DNA: TGCAGTGCTACCCAATACAAAAGATCCTACAATGAGCAGTTCTTC.

This clonotype was seen ten or more times. The chain is built from TRBV18 and TRBJ2-6; 8 bases line up with TRBD2. With 3 bases clipped from V and 1 base from J, the junction kept 2 bases outside the gene matches. The CDR3 runs to 16 residues. In germline, CDR1 is KGHSH, CDR2 LQKENI. CDR3 residues: CASSPQRESGANVLTF. For the CDR3, the DNA is TGTGCCAGCTCACCCCAGCGGGAGTCTGGGGCCAACGTCCTGACTTTC.

This clonotype was recorded at least ten times. This chain connects TRBV28 to TRBJ2-6; 11 bases align to TRBD1. Germline trimming cut 3 bases from V and 2 bases from J; bases unmatched to any gene: 3. Germline loops: CDR1 MDHEN, CDR2 SYDVKM. The CDR3 loop spans 17 amino acids. The CDR3 here is CASSLRTGGAGANVLTF. CDR3 DNA sequence: TGTGCCAGCAGTTTGAGGACAGGGGGCGCTGGGGCCAACGTCCTGACTTTC.

This clonotype has ten or more counts. The gene calls are TRBV10-2 and TRBJ2-7; 9 nucleotides line up with TRBD1. This CDR3 region has 15 residues. V was clipped by 2 bases and J by 1 base; unmatched bases: 3. Germline-derived CDR1 and CDR2 are WSHSY and SAAADI. The DNA of the CDR3 is TGCGCCAGCAGTGAGCCGGGACAGGGTTCCTACGAGCAGTACTTC. Its protein is CASSEPGQGSYEQYF.

This clonotype was observed many times. The rearrangement links TRBV28 to TRBJ2-5; D is unresolved. In germline, CDR1 is MDHEN, CDR2 SYDVKM. Trimming shortened V by 10 bases and J by 3 bases, and 6 bases separated the two germline ends. The CDR3 contains 10 residues. The CDR3 coding sequence is TGTGCCACCCTAGAAGAGACCCAGTACTTC. Amino acids: CATLEETQYF.

The table lists this clonotype with many counts. V gene TRBV6-5 combines with J gene TRBJ1-4; 7 positions match TRBD1. The CDR3 is 15 residues long. Germline lookup yields CDR1 MNHEY and CDR2 SVGAGI. Trimming at V came to 6 bases and at J to 5 bases, leaving 9 bases not matched to a gene. The CDR3 reads CASSERAGGNEKLFF. The CDR3 coding sequence is TGTGCCAGCAGCGAAAGGGCAGGGGGGAATGAAAAACTGTTTTTT.

This clonotype was recorded many times. The genes are TRBV6-6 and TRBJ1-2; 7 positions match TRBD1. With V trimmed by 6 bases and J by 2 bases, 6 bases remained unmatched. There are 14 residues in the CDR3. The V gene's germline CDR1 is MNHNY and CDR2 SVGAGI (reference sequence). The CDR3 is CASRIRGNNYGYTF. The CDR3 bases are TGTGCCAGCAGAATCAGGGGGAACAACTATGGCTACACCTTC.